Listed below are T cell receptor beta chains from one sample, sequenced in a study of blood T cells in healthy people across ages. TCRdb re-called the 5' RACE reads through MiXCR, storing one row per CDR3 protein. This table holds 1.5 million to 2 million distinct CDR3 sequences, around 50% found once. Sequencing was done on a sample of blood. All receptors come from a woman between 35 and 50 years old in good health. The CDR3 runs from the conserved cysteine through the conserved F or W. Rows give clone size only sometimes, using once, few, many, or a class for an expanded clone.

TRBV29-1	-	CSVTYSVVETQYF
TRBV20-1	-	CSARDWAAEAFF
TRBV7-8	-	CASSRLDENGYTF
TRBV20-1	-	CSARWGQGPYEQYF
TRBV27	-	CTSRSTEEQQYF
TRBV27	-	CASSQQGRANYGYTF
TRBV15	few	CATSRQGAYEQYF
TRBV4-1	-	CASSQDTGDQETQYF
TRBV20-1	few	CSARAPRSAYEQYF
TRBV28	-	CASSGPTSGGIVAKNIQYF
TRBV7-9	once	CANSLGLAGYTDTQYF
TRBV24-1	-	CATSDGRYYEQYF
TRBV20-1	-	CSARDETRYEQYF
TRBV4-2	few	CASSQEPGLAGGRYATDTQYF
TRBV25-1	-	CASSENQGSPLHF
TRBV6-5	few	CASSRARAGGEAFF
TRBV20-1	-	CSARVPATSTDTQYF
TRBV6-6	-	CAGGNYQETQYF
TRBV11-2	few	CASSRGTGVGANVLTF
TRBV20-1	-	CSARETETQYF
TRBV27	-	CASSNPGLAGSGANVLTF
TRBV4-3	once	CASSQAYRDTYGYTF
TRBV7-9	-	CASSPLETGGGLGQYF
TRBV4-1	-	CASSQDGAGFYNEQYF
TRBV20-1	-	CSAFLAGAPGETQYF
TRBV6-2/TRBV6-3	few	CASSYKRTTGNTEAFF
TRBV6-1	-	CASRASGDETQYF
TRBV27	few	CASSFYQAGHNSPLHF
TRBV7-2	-	CASSPGRGYYGYTF
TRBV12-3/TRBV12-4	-	CASGRATADTQYF
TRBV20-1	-	CSADSRRTAGATDTQYF
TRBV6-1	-	CASSEGADREIDTQYF
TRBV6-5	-	CASSKLAGAGTQYF
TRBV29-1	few	CSVEVGQAYEQYF
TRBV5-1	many	CASSLGTANTEAFF
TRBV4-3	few	CASSQALAADNEQFF
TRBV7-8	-	CASSLWSGEGANVLTF
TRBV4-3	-	CTSSQVRGGTAPEKLFF
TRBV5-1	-	CASRLTGTTEAFF
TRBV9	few	CASSARFDEQFF